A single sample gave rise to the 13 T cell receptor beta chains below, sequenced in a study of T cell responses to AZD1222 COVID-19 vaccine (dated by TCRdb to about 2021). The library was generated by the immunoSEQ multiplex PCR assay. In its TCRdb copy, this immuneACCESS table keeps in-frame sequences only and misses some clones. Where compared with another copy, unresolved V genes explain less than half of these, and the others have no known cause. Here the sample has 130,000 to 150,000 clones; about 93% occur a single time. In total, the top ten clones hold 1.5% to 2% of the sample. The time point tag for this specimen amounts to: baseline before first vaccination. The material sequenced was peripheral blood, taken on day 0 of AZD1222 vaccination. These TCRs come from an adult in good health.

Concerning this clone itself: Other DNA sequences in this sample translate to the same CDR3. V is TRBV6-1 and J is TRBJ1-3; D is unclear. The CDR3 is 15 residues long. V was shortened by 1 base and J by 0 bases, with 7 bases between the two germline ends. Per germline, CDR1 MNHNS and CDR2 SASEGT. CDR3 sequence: CASSEGGSSGNTIYF. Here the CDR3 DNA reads TGTGCCAGCAGTGAAGGAGGGAGCTCTGGAAACACCATATATTTT.

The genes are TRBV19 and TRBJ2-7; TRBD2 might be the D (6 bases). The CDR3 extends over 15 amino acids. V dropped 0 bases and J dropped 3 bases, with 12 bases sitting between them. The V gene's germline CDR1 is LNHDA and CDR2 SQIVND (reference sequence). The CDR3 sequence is CASSIDLGRNYEQYF. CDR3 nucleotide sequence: TGTGCCAGTAGTATAGATCTTGGGAGGAACTACGAGCAGTACTTC.

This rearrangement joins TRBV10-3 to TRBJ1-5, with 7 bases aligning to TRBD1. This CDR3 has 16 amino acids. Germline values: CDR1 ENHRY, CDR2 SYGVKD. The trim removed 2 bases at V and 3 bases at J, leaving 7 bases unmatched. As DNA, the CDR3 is TGTGCCATCAGTGAGAGGGGGCAGGGAGACAATCAGCCCCAGCATTTT. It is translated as CAISERGQGDNQPQHF.

The CDR3 DNA is TGCGCCAGCAGCCGCTGGGACAGGGCAGAAGAAAAACTGTTTTTT. This gives the protein CASSRWDRAEEKLFF. The chain uses TRBV4-1 and TRBJ1-4; TRBD1 agrees at 9 bases. The CDR3 sequence is 15 residues long. Germline CDR1 and CDR2: MGHRA and YSYEKL. The junction had 8 bases not matched to a gene; V was cut back by 4 bases and J by 8 bases.

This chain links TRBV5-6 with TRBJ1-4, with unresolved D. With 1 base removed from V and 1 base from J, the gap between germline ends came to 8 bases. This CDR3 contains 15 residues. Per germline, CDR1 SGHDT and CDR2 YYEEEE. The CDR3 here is CASSLFSLTNEKLFF. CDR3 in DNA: TGTGCCAGCAGCTTGTTTTCCCTAACTAATGAAAAACTGTTTTTT.

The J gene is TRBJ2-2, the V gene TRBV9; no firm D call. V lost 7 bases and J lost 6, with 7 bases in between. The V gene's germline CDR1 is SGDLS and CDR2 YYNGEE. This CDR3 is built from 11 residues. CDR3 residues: CASQSSGELFF. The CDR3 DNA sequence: TGTGCCAGCCAATCCTCCGGGGAGCTGTTTTTT. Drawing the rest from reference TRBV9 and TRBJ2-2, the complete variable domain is DSGVTQTPKHLITATGQRVTLRCSPRSGDLSVYWYQQSLDQGLQFLIQYYNGEERAKGNILERFSAQQFPDLHSELNLSSLELGDSALYFCASQSSGELFFGEGSRLTVL.

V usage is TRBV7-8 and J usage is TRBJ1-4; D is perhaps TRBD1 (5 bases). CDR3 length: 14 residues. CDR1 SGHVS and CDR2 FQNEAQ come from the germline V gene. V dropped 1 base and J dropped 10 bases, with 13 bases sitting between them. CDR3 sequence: CASSLGGDSAKLFF. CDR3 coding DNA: TGTGCCAGCAGCTTAGGGGGAGACAGCGCAAAACTGTTTTTT.

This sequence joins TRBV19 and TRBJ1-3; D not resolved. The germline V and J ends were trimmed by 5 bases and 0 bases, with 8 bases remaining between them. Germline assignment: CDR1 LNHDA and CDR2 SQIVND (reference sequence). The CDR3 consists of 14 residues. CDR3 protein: CASSVQTSGNTIYF. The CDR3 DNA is TGTGCCAGTAGTGTGCAGACCTCTGGAAACACCATATATTTT.

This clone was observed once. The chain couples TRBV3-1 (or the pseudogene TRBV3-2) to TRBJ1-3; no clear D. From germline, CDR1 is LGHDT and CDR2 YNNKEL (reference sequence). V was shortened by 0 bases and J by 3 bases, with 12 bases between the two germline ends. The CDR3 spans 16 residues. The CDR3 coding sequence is TGTGCCAGCAGCCAAGATCGCGGGCCAAGTGGAAACACCATATATTTT. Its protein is CASSQDRGPSGNTIYF.

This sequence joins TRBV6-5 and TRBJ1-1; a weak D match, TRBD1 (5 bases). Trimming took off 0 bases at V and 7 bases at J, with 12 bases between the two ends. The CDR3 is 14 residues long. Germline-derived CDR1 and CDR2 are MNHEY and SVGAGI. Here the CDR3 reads CASSYSIRENEAFF. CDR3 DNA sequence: TGTGCCAGCAGTTACTCGATCAGGGAAAATGAAGCTTTCTTT.

In nucleotides, the CDR3 is TGTGCCAGCTCACCAAGACAGGGCGGGAACACTGAAGCTTTCTTT. It specifies CASSPRQGGNTEAFF. The genes are TRBV18 and TRBJ1-1; the match to TRBD1 covers 7 bases. There are 15 residues in the CDR3. With V trimmed by 2 bases and J by 1 base, 4 bases remained unmatched. Germline values: CDR1 KGHSH, CDR2 LQKENI.

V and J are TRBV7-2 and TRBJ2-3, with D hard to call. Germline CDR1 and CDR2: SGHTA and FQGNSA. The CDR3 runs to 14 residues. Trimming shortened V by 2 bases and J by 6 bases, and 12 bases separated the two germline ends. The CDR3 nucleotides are TGTGCCAGCAGCTTATATAATTCGGTCGATACGCAGTATTTT. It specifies CASSLYNSVDTQYF. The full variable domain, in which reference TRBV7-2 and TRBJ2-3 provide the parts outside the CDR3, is GAGVSQSPSNKVTEKGKDVELRCDPISGHTALYWYRQSLGQGLEFLIYFQGNSAPDKSGLPSDRFSAERTGGSVSTLTIQRTQQEDSAVYLCASSLYNSVDTQYFGPGTRLTVL.

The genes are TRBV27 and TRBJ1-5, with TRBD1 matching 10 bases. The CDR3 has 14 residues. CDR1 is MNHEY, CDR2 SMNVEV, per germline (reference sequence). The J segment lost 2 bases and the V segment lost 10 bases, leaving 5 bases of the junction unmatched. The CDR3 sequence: CATRDRGRNQPQHF. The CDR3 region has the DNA TGTGCCACCCGGGACAGGGGCCGCAATCAGCCCCAGCATTTT.